This TCR beta chain derives from a study of blood T cell repertoires in COVID-19. Looking at the study overall: Acute and convalescent COVID-19 samples came from the United States, Italy and Spain. PBMCs, B-cell-depleted T cells, or T cells were the source of the cDNA or gDNA that made up the material.

Germline V gene lookup returns CDR1 MDHEN and CDR2 SYDVKM. V lost 2 bases, J lost 14 bases, and 10 bases lay in between. The CDR3 is 12 residues long. Clones were read by immunoSEQ multiplex PCR, and TCRdb kept only the in-frame ones, dropping some. Of 190,000 or so clones listed, 85% to 90% are singletons. The chain is built from TRBV28 and TRBJ1-6; D not resolved. Input material: peripheral blood. The receptor was derived from a man aged 35 to 55 with active or convalescent COVID-19. The CDR3 protein is CASSLRTGTLHF. CDR3 nucleotide sequence: TGTGCCAGCAGTTTAAGGACCGGGACCCTCCACTTT.